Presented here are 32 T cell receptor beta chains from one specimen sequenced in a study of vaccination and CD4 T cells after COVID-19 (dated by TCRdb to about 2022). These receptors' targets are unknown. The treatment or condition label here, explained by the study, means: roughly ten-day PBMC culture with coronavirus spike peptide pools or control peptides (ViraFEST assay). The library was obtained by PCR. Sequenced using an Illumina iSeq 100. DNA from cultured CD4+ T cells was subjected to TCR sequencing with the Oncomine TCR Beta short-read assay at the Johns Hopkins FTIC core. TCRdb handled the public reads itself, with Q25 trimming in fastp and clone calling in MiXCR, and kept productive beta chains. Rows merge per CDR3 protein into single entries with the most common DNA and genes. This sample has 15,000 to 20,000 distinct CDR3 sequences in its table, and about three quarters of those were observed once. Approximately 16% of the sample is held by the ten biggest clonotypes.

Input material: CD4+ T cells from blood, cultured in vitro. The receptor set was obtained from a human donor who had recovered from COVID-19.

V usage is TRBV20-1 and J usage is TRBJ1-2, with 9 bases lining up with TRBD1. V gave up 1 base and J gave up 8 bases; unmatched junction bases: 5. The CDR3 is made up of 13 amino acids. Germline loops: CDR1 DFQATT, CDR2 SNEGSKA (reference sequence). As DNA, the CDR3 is TGCAGTGCTAGAGCGGGACAGGGTGGCGGCTACACCTTC. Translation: CSARAGQGGGYTF.

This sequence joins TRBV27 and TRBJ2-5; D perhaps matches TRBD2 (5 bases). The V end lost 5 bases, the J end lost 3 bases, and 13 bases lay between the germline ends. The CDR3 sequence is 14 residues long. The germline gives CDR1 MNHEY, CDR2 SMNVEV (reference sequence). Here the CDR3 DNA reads TGTGCCAGCAGTCTTTCATCCGGGAAAGAGACCCAGTACTTC. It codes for CASSLSSGKETQYF.

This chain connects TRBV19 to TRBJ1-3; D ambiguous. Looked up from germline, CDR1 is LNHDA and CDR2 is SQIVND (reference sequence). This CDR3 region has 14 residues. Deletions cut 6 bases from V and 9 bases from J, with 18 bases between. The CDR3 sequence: CASREQRTGGTIYF. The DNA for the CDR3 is TGTGCCAGTAGGGAACAACGAACCGGCGGCACCATATATTTT.

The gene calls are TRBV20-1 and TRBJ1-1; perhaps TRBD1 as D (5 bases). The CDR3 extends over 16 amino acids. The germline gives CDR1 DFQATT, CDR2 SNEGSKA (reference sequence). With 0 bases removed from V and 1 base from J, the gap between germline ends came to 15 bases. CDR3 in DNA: TGCAGTGCTAGAGATGAGGCGGGGGTGGGGAACACTGAAGCTTTCTTT. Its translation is CSARDEAGVGNTEAFF.

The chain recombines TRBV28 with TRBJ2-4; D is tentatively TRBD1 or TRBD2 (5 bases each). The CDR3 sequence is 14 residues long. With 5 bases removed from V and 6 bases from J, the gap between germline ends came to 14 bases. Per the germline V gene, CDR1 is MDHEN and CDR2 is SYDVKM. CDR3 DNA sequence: TGTGCCAGCAGTGCAAGACTGGGGGTAAACATTCAGTACTTC. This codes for CASSARLGVNIQYF. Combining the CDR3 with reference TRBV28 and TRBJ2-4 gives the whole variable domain DVKVTQSSRYLVKRTGEKVFLECVQDMDHENMFWYRQDPGLGLRLIYFSYDVKMKEKGDIPEGYSVSREKKERFSLILESASTNQTSMYLCASSARLGVNIQYFGAGTRLSVL.

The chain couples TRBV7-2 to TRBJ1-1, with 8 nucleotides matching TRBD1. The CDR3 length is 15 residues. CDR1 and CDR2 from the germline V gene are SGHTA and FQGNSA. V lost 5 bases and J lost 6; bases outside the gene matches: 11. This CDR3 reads CASSTPPGGSPEAFF. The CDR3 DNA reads TGTGCCAGCAGCACGCCACCAGGGGGCAGCCCTGAAGCTTTCTTT.

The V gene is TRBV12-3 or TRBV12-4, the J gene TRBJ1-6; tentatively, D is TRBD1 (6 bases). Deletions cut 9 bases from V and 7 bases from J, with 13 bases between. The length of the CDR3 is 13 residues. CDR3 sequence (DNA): TGTGCCAGTAGTACAGGGTGGAATTCACCCCTCCACTTT. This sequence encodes CASSTGWNSPLHF.

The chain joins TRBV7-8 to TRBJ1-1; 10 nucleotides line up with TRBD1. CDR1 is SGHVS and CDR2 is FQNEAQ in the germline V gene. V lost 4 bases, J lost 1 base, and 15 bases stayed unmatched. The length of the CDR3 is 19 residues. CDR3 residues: CASSSIGWDRGAQNTEAFF. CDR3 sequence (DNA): TGTGCCAGCAGCTCCATAGGGTGGGACAGGGGCGCCCAGAACACTGAAGCTTTCTTT.

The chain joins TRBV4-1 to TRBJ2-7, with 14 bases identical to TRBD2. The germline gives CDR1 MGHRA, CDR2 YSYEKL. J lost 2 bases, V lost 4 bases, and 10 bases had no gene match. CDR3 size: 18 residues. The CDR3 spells CASSLLPGLAGGTYEQYF. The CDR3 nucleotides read TGCGCCAGCAGCCTTCTTCCCGGACTAGCGGGAGGAACCTACGAGCAGTACTTC.

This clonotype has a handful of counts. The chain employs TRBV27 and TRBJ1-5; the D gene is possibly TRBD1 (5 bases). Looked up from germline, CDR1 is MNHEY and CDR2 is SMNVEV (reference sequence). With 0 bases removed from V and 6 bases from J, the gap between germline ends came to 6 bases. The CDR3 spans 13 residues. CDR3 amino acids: CASSLSGGQPQHF. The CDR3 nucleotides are TGTGCCAGCAGTTTATCGGGGGGTCAGCCCCAGCATTTT.

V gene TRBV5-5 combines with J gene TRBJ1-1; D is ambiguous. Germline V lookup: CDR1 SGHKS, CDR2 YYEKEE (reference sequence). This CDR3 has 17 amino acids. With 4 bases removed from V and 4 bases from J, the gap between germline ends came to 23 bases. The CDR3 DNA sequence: TGTGCCAGCAGCCCCACTCACCCGGGAGCGGTGGGCACTGAAGCTTTCTTT. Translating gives CASSPTHPGAVGTEAFF.

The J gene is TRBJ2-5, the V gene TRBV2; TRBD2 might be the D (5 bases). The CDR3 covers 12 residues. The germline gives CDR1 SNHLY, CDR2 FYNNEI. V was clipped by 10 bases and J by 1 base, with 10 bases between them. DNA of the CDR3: TGTGCCAACGGACTGACCCAAGAGACCCAGTACTTC. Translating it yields CANGLTQETQYF.

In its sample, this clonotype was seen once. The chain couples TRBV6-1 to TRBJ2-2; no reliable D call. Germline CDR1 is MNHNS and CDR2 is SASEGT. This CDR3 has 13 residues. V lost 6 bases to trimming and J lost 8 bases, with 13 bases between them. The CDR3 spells CASREPSGGELFF. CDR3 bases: TGTGCCAGCAGGGAACCTTCTGGAGGGGAGCTGTTTTTT.

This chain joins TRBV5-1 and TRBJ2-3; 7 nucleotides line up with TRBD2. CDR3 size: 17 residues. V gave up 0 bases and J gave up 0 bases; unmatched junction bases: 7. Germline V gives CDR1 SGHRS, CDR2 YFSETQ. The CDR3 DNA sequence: TGCGCCAGCAGCTTGGCGCGGGGGATAGCTAGCACAGATACGCAGTATTTT. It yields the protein CASSLARGIASTDTQYF.

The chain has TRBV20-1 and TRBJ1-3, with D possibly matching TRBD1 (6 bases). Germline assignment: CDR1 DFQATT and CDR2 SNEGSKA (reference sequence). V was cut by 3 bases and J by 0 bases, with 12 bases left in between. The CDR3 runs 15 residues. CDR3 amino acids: CSASSGAISGNTIYF. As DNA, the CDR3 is TGCAGTGCTAGTTCAGGGGCCATCTCTGGAAACACCATATATTTT.

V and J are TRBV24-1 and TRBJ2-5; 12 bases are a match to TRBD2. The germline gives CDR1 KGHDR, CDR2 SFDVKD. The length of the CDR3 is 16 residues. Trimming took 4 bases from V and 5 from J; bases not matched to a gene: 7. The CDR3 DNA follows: TGTGCCACCAGTGACCCGACTAGCGGGAGCCTTGAGACCCAGTACTTC. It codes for CATSDPTSGSLETQYF.

The CDR3 sequence: CATSKVKTGRDNYGYTF. The CDR3 DNA reads TGTGCCACCAGCAAAGTAAAGACAGGGAGAGATAACTATGGCTACACCTTC. V and J are TRBV15 and TRBJ1-2, with TRBD1 matching 7 bases. The V gene end was trimmed by 4 bases and the J gene end by 1 base; junction bases not matched to a gene: 12. The CDR3 runs 17 residues. Germline CDR1 is LNHNV and CDR2 is YYDKDF (reference sequence).

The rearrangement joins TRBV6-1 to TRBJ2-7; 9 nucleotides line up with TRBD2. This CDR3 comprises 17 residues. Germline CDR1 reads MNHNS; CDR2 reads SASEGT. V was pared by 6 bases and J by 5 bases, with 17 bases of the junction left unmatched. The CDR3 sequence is CASSGGASGTPGDEQYF. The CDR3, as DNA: TGTGCCAGCAGCGGGGGGGCTAGCGGGACCCCGGGGGACGAGCAGTACTTC.

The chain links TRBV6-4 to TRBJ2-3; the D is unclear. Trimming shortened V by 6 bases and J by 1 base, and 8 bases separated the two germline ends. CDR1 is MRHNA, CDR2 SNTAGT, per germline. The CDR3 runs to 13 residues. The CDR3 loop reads CASRAAGTDTQYF. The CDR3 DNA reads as TGTGCCAGCAGAGCCGCGGGCACAGATACGCAGTATTTT.

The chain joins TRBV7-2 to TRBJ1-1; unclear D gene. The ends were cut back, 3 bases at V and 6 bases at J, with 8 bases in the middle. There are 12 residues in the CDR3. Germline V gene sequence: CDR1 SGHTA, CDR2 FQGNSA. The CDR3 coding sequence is TGTGCCAGCAGCTTGGGTTTGGCTGAAGCTTTCTTT. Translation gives CASSLGLAEAFF.

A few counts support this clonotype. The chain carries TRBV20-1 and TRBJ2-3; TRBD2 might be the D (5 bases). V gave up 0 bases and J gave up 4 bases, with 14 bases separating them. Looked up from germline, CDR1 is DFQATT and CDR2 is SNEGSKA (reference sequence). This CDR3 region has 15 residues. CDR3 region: CSARERGSASDTQYF. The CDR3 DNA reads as TGCAGTGCTAGAGAGCGAGGGAGTGCCTCAGATACGCAGTATTTT.

CDR3 amino acids: CASSPGPSADTQYF. The CDR3 bases are TGTGCCAGCAGCCCGGGGCCTTCAGCAGATACGCAGTATTTT. The V and J genes are TRBV11-3 and TRBJ2-3; either TRBD1 or TRBD2 may fit D (5 bases each). This CDR3 region has 14 residues. Germline V CDR1 and CDR2: SGHNT, YENEEA. V was pared by 5 bases and J by 4 bases, with 13 bases between. Supplemented by reference TRBV11-3 and TRBJ2-3, the full variable domain reads EAGVVQSPRYKIIEKKQPVAFWCNPISGHNTLYWYLQNLGQGPELLIRYENEEAVDDSQLPKDRFSAERLKGVDSTLKIQPAELGDSAVYLCASSPGPSADTQYFGPGTRLTVL.

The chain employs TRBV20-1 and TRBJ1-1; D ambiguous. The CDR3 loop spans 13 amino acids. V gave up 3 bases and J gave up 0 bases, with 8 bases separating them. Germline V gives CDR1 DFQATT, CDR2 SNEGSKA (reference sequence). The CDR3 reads CSARDGVNTEAFF. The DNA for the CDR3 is TGCAGTGCTAGGGACGGCGTGAACACTGAAGCTTTCTTT.

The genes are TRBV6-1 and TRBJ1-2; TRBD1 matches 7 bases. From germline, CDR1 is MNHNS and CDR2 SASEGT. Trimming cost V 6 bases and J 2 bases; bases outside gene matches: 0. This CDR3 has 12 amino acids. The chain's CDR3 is CASRTGNYGYTF. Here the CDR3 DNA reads TGTGCCAGCAGGACAGGGAACTATGGCTACACCTTC.

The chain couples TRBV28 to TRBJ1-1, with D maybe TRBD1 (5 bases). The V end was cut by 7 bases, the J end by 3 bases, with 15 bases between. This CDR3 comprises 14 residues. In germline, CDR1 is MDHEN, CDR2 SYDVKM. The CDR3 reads CASTAQGVHTEAFF. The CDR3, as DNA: TGTGCCAGCACCGCCCAGGGAGTCCACACTGAAGCTTTCTTT.

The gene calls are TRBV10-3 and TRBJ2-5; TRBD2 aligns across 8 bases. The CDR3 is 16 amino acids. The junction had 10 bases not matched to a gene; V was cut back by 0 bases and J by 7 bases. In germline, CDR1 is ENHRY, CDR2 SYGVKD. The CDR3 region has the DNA TGTGCCATCAGTGAGTCCAGGGCGGGGGGATTAGGGACCCAGTACTTC. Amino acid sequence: CAISESRAGGLGTQYF.

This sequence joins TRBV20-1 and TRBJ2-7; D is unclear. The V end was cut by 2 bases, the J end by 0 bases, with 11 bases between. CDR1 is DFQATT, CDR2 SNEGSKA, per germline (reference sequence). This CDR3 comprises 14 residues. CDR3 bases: TGCAGTGCTAGATCCCAGGCAGCCTCCTACGAGCAGTACTTC. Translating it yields CSARSQAASYEQYF.

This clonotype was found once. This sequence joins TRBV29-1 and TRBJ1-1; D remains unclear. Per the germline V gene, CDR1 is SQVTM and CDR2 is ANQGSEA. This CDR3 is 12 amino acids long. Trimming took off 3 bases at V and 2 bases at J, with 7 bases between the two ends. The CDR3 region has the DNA TGCAGCGTTGAGGTAGTCAACACTGAAGCTTTCTTT. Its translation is CSVEVVNTEAFF.

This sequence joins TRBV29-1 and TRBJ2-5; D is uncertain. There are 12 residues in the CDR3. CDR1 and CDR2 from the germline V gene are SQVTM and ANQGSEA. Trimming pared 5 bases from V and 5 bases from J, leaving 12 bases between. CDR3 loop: CSVWTFRETQYF. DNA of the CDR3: TGCAGCGTTTGGACCTTCCGGGAGACCCAGTACTTC.

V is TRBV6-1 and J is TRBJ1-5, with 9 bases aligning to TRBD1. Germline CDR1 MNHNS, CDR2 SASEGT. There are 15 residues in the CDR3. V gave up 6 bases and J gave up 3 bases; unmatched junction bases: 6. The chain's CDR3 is CASRGGQGPNQPQHF. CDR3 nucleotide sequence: TGTGCCAGCAGAGGGGGACAGGGACCCAATCAGCCCCAGCATTTT.

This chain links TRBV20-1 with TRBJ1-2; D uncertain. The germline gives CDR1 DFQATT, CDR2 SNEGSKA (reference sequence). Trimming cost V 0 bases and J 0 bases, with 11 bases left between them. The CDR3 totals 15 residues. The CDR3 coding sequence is TGCAGTGCTAGAGATGGGAGAGTCGCTAACTATGGCTACACCTTC. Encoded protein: CSARDGRVANYGYTF.

In nucleotides, the CDR3 is TGTGCCAGCAGTTCGCAGGGCCGTGTGGATAGTTCTGAAGCTTTCTTT. This sequence encodes CASSSQGRVDSSEAFF. This chain joins TRBV27 and TRBJ1-1, with a weak D call TRBD1 (5 bases). Trimming removed 4 bases from V and 6 bases from J, with 21 bases in between. The germline V gene encodes CDR1 MNHEY and CDR2 SMNVEV (reference sequence). The CDR3 extends over 16 amino acids.